This paragraph covers one T cell receptor (beta chain) sequence. This record comes from a study of blood T cell repertoires in COVID-19. Study at large: There were acute and convalescent COVID-19 samples, and they came from the United States, Italy and Spain. PBMCs, B-cell-depleted T cells, or T cells were the source of the cDNA or gDNA that made up the material.

Germline V CDR1 and CDR2: SGHNT, YENEEA. There are 14 residues in the CDR3. The V segment lost 4 bases and the J segment 6 bases; nucleotides outside the gene matches: 5. How the authors handled the data: Estimation of nucleated cell counts was performed using reference gene primer amplification. Produced via immunoSEQ multiplex PCR; TCRdb's table is partial and in-frame only. That table furnishes V, J and clone size, whereas the DNA furnished D and trimming. The table includes more than 150,000 clones, roughly 81% detected once. Seattle participants joined during active infection and were tracked over time.

Sample: peripheral blood. The chain is built from TRBV11-3 and TRBJ2-2; 7 positions agree with TRBD1. The sequence derives from a woman aged 80 or older with COVID-19, enrolled during active disease. The CDR3 reads CASSSGQLPGELFF. CDR3 in DNA: TGTGCCAGCAGCTCGGGACAGCTCCCCGGGGAGCTGTTTTTT.